Each of the 29 T cell receptor beta chains below was sequenced from the same sample in a study of technical replicates of blood from a handful of donors. Profiled with immunoSEQ multiplex PCR; TCRdb holds only in-frame clones, not every one. The sample lists around 53,000 clones, roughly nine tenths seen once, with approximately 3.6% in the top ten. Sequenced: PBMCs. Receptor source: a human donor in good health. Some clones in this sample may be carry-over from other donors' samples.

The chain links TRBV5-1 to TRBJ2-7; TRBD1 is a possible D gene (6 bases). Germline CDR1 SGHRS, CDR2 YFSETQ. Trimming stripped 0 bases from V and 3 bases from J, with 10 bases between. The CDR3 spans 14 residues. In nucleotides, the CDR3 is TGCGCCAGCAGCTTGGAACAGGGACACTACGAGCAGTACTTC. This sequence encodes CASSLEQGHYEQYF.

The chain employs TRBV19 and TRBJ1-6, with D possibly matching TRBD1 (6 bases). V lost 5 bases to trimming and J lost 0 bases, with 17 bases between them. The CDR3 has 18 residues. Germline V gene sequence: CDR1 LNHDA, CDR2 SQIVND (reference sequence). The CDR3 protein is CASSQGRKYSSYNSPLHF. DNA of the CDR3: TGTGCCAGTAGTCAGGGGCGCAAATACAGCTCCTATAATTCACCCCTCCACTTT.

This sequence joins TRBV7-8 and TRBJ1-1; weak D call: TRBD1 (6 bases). Per germline, CDR1 SGHVS and CDR2 FQNEAQ. This CDR3 has 17 residues. Trimming removed 1 base from V and 3 bases from J, with 18 bases in between. The CDR3: CASSLVRPTGFYTEAFF. CDR3 nucleotides: TGTGCCAGCAGCTTAGTCCGCCCGACAGGTTTTTACACTGAAGCTTTCTTT.

CDR3 sequence: CASSRSKGGNYGYTF. The CDR3 DNA reads TGTGCCAGTAGCAGATCCAAGGGGGGGAACTATGGCTACACCTTC. The V gene is TRBV19, the J gene TRBJ1-2, with D tentatively TRBD1 (6 bases). CDR3 length equals 15 residues. V shed 6 bases and J shed 2 bases, with 16 bases lying between them. Germline CDR1 is LNHDA and CDR2 is SQIVND (reference sequence).

The rearrangement links TRBV13 to TRBJ1-2, with D maybe TRBD1 (6 bases). Per the germline V gene, CDR1 is PRHDT and CDR2 is FYEKMQ (reference sequence). The CDR3 runs to 15 residues. The V end was cut by 6 bases, the J end by 2 bases, with 16 bases between. The CDR3 sequence: CASRQTGDTNYGYTF. In nucleotides, the CDR3 is TGTGCCAGCAGGCAAACTGGGGACACAAACTATGGCTACACCTTC.

The chain is built from TRBV7-8 and TRBJ2-1; tentatively, D is TRBD1 (6 bases). CDR1 and CDR2 from the germline V gene are SGHVS and FQNEAQ. V was pared by 6 bases and J by 5 bases, with 17 bases between. The CDR3 is 15 residues long. The CDR3 DNA is TGTGCCAGCAGTCCCTGGGGGCCCGGGAACAATGAGCAGTTCTTC. Translation gives CASSPWGPGNNEQFF. The variable domain in full, completed from reference TRBV7-8 and TRBJ2-1, reads GAGVSQSPRYKVAKRGQDVALRCDPISGHVSLFWYQQALGQGPEFLTYFQNEAQLDKSGLPSDRFFAERPEGSVSTLKIQRTQQEDSAVYLCASSPWGPGNNEQFFGPGTRLTVL.

This clone has a handful of counts. The V call is TRBV18, the J call TRBJ1-5, with D unresolved. This CDR3 has 14 amino acids. Germline V gene lookup returns CDR1 KGHSH and CDR2 LQKENI. V gave up 3 bases and J gave up 3 bases, with 9 bases separating them. The CDR3 DNA is TGTGCCAGCTCACCTCGGAGGGACAATCAGCCCCAGCATTTT. It translates to CASSPRRDNQPQHF.

This rearrangement joins TRBV27 to TRBJ1-2; 8 nucleotides agree with TRBD1. This CDR3 contains 13 residues. The junction had 6 bases not matched to a gene; V was cut back by 4 bases and J by 8 bases. Germline CDR1 MNHEY, CDR2 SMNVEV (reference sequence). The DNA for the CDR3 is TGTGCCAGCAGTTATTCAGGGGGCGGCGGCTACACCTTC. It codes for CASSYSGGGGYTF.

The chain links TRBV5-1 to TRBJ2-2; no clear D gene. Between the trimmed V and J ends, which lost 0 bases and 2 bases, there was a span of 8 bases. The CDR3 has 15 amino acids. Germline CDR1 SGHRS, CDR2 YFSETQ. CDR3 bases: TGCGCCAGCAGCTTGGTCCAGACTAACACCGGGGAGCTGTTTTTT. It yields the protein CASSLVQTNTGELFF.

The sample holds a few counts of this clone. V gene TRBV2 combines with J gene TRBJ1-5; D not resolved. The germline V gene has CDR1 SNHLY and CDR2 FYNNEI. The V and J ends lost 6 bases and 7 bases respectively, with 22 bases between them. The CDR3 is 16 amino acids. CDR3 in DNA: TGTGCCAGCAGGGAGTATCCCTATCGACTAGGGCAGCCCCAGCATTTT. Protein: CASREYPYRLGQPQHF. Full variable domain (missing parts from reference TRBV2 and TRBJ1-5): EPEVTQTPSHQVTQMGQEVILRCVPISNHLYFYWYRQILGQKVEFLVSFYNNEISEKSEIFDDQFSVERPDGSNFTLKIRSTKLEDSAMYFCASREYPYRLGQPQHFGDGTRLSIL.

The chain recombines TRBV29-1 with TRBJ1-4; 8 bases are shared with TRBD1. The ends lost 5 bases at V and 7 bases at J; junction bases unmatched: 6. Germline V lookup: CDR1 SQVTM, CDR2 ANQGSEA. This CDR3 is built from 13 residues. The CDR3 DNA reads as TGCAGCGTTTTCAACAGGGGGGGTGAAAAACTGTTTTTT. Protein product: CSVFNRGGEKLFF.

The chain has TRBV4-1 and TRBJ2-2; D is uncertain. Germline V gene sequence: CDR1 MGHRA, CDR2 YSYEKL. This CDR3 is built from 14 residues. The V and J ends lost 1 base and 5 bases respectively, with 8 bases between them. The CDR3 sequence is CASSQVSPTGELFF. The CDR3 DNA is TGCGCCAGCAGCCAAGTCAGTCCGACCGGGGAGCTGTTTTTT.

The chain has TRBV12-5 and TRBJ2-5, with D perhaps matching TRBD2 (7 bases). Germline V gene data show CDR1 as LGHNT and CDR2 as FRNRAP. The V gene lost 3 bases and the J gene lost 5 bases, with 16 bases spanning the gap. The CDR3 spans 15 residues. CDR3 in DNA: TGTGCTAGTGGTTTAACCCAAGGGGGAGGGGAGACCCAGTACTTC. This sequence encodes CASGLTQGGGETQYF.

This rearrangement joins TRBV9 to TRBJ2-7; D is possibly TRBD1 (7 bases). The CDR3 is made up of 14 amino acids. The germline gives CDR1 SGDLS, CDR2 YYNGEE. Trimming took 3 bases from V and 0 from J, leaving 10 bases between them. Here the CDR3 DNA reads TGTGCCAGCAGCGGGCGGGACAGCTCCTACGAGCAGTACTTC. This sequence encodes CASSGRDSSYEQYF.

V and J are TRBV16 and TRBJ2-7; 10 nucleotides align to TRBD2. Germline values: CDR1 KGHSY, CDR2 FQNENV. Trimming at V came to 3 bases and at J to 3 bases, leaving 2 bases not matched to a gene. The CDR3 length is 14 residues. The DNA for the CDR3 is TGTGCCAGCAGCCAGACTAGCGGGCTCTACGAGCAGTACTTC. Protein product: CASSQTSGLYEQYF.

CDR3 DNA sequence: TGCAGCGTTTGGATTGCGGGACAGACTAATGAAAAACTGTTTTTT. Translation gives CSVWIAGQTNEKLFF. V is TRBV29-1 and J is TRBJ1-4; the match to TRBD1 covers 7 bases. Germline CDR1 reads SQVTM; CDR2 reads ANQGSEA. Germline trimming cut 5 bases from V and 2 bases from J; bases unmatched to any gene: 8. The CDR3 has 15 amino acids.

This chain links TRBV7-2 with TRBJ2-5; 7 nucleotides match TRBD1. This CDR3 is built from 15 residues. Germline V gene sequence: CDR1 SGHTA, CDR2 FQGNSA. Trimming cost V 5 bases and J 1 base; bases outside gene matches: 7. The CDR3 nucleotides read TGTGCCAGCAGCCTTCTGACAGGGCCCCAAGAGACCCAGTACTTC. Protein product: CASSLLTGPQETQYF.

The CDR3 protein is CASSYTSGGLYEQFF. The CDR3 nucleotides are TGCGCCAGCAGCTACACTAGCGGGGGTCTTTATGAGCAGTTCTTC. This chain uses TRBV5-1 with TRBJ2-1; TRBD2 aligns across 11 bases. The germline V gene has CDR1 SGHRS and CDR2 YFSETQ. The V segment lost 3 bases and the J segment 8 bases; nucleotides outside the gene matches: 7. The CDR3 is made up of 15 amino acids.

V usage is TRBV10-3 and J usage is TRBJ2-3, with 7 bases lining up with TRBD2. The V gene end was trimmed by 8 bases and the J gene end by 0 bases; junction bases not matched to a gene: 5. Germline V gene data show CDR1 as ENHRY and CDR2 as SYGVKD. This CDR3 spans 14 amino acids. The CDR3 sequence: CAIQGRGSTDTQYF. CDR3 DNA sequence: TGTGCCATCCAAGGGCGGGGGAGCACAGATACGCAGTATTTT.

The chain employs TRBV7-2 and TRBJ2-5; D may be TRBD2 (6 bases). This CDR3 is built from 13 residues. Germline loops: CDR1 SGHTA, CDR2 FQGNSA. Trimming left V 8 bases short and J 5 bases short, with 15 bases between. In DNA form, the CDR3 reads TGTGCCAGCCGGATCGGGGCGGGGGAGACCCAGTACTTC. Residues: CASRIGAGETQYF. Full variable domain (outside the CDR3, taken from reference TRBV7-2 and TRBJ2-5): GAGVSQSPSNKVTEKGKDVELRCDPISGHTALYWYRQSLGQGLEFLIYFQGNSAPDKSGLPSDRFSAERTGGSVSTLTIQRTQQEDSAVYLCASRIGAGETQYFGPGTRLLVL.

The rearrangement links TRBV5-1 to TRBJ2-3; TRBD2 agrees at 8 bases. Germline CDR1 is SGHRS and CDR2 is YFSETQ. With V trimmed by 7 bases and J by 10 bases, 14 bases remained unmatched. The CDR3 extends over 14 amino acids. The CDR3 DNA is TGCGCCAGCGCCACCGGGAGGGAGAGGGGGGCGCAGTATTTT. The encoded protein is CASATGRERGAQYF.

The V call is TRBV13, the J call TRBJ2-7; unclear D gene. V was cut by 1 base and J by 5 bases, with 6 bases left in between. Germline CDR1 is PRHDT and CDR2 is FYEKMQ (reference sequence). The CDR3 runs 12 residues. CDR3 loop: CASSLALNEQYF. CDR3 coding DNA: TGTGCCAGCAGCTTAGCCCTAAACGAGCAGTACTTC.

This sequence joins TRBV5-1 and TRBJ2-1, with D maybe TRBD2 (5 bases). Germline CDR1 is SGHRS and CDR2 is YFSETQ. The CDR3 has 13 amino acids. Trimming cost V 3 bases and J 7 bases, with 11 bases left between them. Here the CDR3 reads CASSYAGGNEQFF. CDR3 in DNA: TGCGCCAGCAGCTACGCGGGTGGGAATGAGCAGTTCTTC.

The rearrangement uses TRBV27 and TRBJ1-2, with 11 nucleotides matching TRBD1. The CDR3 is made up of 13 amino acids. Per the germline V gene, CDR1 is MNHEY and CDR2 is SMNVEV (reference sequence). V gave up 4 bases and J gave up 10 bases; unmatched junction bases: 5. DNA for the CDR3: TGTGCCAGCAGTTCGGGACAGGGGGGTCTCTACACCTTC. Its protein is CASSSGQGGLYTF.

The table lists this clone with a count of one. V usage is TRBV28 and J usage is TRBJ2-6; a weak D match, TRBD1 (6 bases). Germline CDR1 and CDR2: MDHEN and SYDVKM. This CDR3 region has 16 residues. Trimming shortened V by 6 bases and J by 4 bases, and 16 bases separated the two germline ends. As DNA, the CDR3 is TGTGCCAGCAGGGTCGGGACACTCTTGGGGGCCAACGTCCTGACTTTC. The encoded protein is CASRVGTLLGANVLTF.

CDR3 sequence (DNA): TGTGCCAGCAGCCTCGGGGGGTACTCCGGCAATGAGCAGTTCTTC. The encoded protein is CASSLGGYSGNEQFF. This chain links TRBV7-2 with TRBJ2-1; 7 bases align to TRBD2. CDR3 size: 15 residues. After removal of 5 bases from V and 6 bases from J, the junction contained 10 bases not matched to a gene. Per the germline V gene, CDR1 is SGHTA and CDR2 is FQGNSA.

The rearrangement joins TRBV11-2 to TRBJ2-7; no clear D. CDR3 length: 15 amino acids. Trimming took off 1 base at V and 1 base at J, with 11 bases between the two ends. Germline V gives CDR1 SGHAT, CDR2 FQNNGV. CDR3 protein: CASSLGQKSSYEQYF. As DNA, the CDR3 is TGTGCCAGCAGCTTAGGGCAGAAGTCTTCCTACGAGCAGTACTTC. Full variable domain (rest looked up from reference TRBV11-2 and TRBJ2-7): EAGVAQSPRYKIIEKRQSVAFWCNPISGHATLYWYQQILGQGPKLLIQFQNNGVVDDSQLPKDRFSAERLKGVDSTLKIQPAKLEDSAVYLCASSLGQKSSYEQYFGPGTRLTVT.

This clone showed up just a few times. CDR3 sequence (DNA): TGTGCCAGCAGCTTTACACTAGCGGGAGGTGAAGAGACCCAGTACTTC. It is translated as CASSFTLAGGEETQYF. This rearrangement joins TRBV21-1 to TRBJ2-5; the table's D call TRBD2 went unverified against the DNA. TRBV21-1 is described as a pseudogene. This CDR3 has 16 residues.

The V gene is TRBV11-2, the J gene TRBJ2-1; D may be TRBD1 (6 bases). V lost 4 bases and J lost 5, with 18 bases in between. This CDR3 region has 16 residues. Germline V gives CDR1 SGHAT, CDR2 FQNNGV. The CDR3 bases are TGTGCCAGCAGCTCGATCACACAGGGTTGGGACAATGAGCAGTTCTTC. Amino acids: CASSSITQGWDNEQFF.